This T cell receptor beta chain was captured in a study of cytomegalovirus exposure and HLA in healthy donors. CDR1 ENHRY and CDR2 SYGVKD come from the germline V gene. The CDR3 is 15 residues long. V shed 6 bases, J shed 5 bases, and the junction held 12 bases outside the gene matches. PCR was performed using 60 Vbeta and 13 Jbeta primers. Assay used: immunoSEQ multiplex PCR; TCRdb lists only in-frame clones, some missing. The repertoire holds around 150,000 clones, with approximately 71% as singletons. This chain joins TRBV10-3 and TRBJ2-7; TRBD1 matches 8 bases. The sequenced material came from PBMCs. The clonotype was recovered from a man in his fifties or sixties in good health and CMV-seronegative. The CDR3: CAISPGQGNIDEQYF. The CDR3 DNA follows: TGTGCCATCAGCCCCGGACAGGGTAATATCGACGAGCAGTACTTC.